The T cell receptor (beta chain) under discussion was sequenced for a study of a mutant IDH1 vaccine in newly diagnosed glioma. This sample's time point: baseline, week 1 (first vaccination visit). Regarding treatment: pre-vaccination baseline after standard-of-care therapy. Profiling relied on immunoSEQ multiplex PCR, and the TCRdb table lists in-frame clones only, not all of them. Of tens of thousands of clones in the sample, about four fifths were seen once. Germline V CDR1 and CDR2: SGHRS, YFSETQ. The V and J ends lost 0 bases and 2 bases, in that order; junction bases with no gene match: 9. This CDR3 has 17 amino acids.

The V and J genes are TRBV5-1 and TRBJ1-1, with TRBD1 matching 8 bases. This specimen consisted of PBMCs, obtained from a glioma patient treated with radiotherapy, temozolomide or both. The source is a man aged 45-60 years with glioma. The CDR3 loop reads CASSLVGMGTGNTEAFF. Here the CDR3 DNA reads TGCGCCAGCAGCTTGGTTGGGATGGGGACAGGCAACACTGAAGCTTTCTTT.